One and the same sample provided the 22 T cell receptor beta chains below, sequenced in a study of STAT5B mutations in CD4+ large granular lymphocyte leukemia. Profiled with immunoSEQ multiplex PCR; TCRdb holds only in-frame clones, not every one. Here the sample spans roughly 46,000 clones, around 82% being singletons. The specimen was CD4+ T cells from blood buffy coats. These receptors were collected from a human donor in good health.

CDR3 DNA sequence: TGCGCCAGCAGCCCTGAGGGGGCAAGACAAGAGACCCAGTACTTC. This codes for CASSPEGARQETQYF. The rearrangement links TRBV5-1 to TRBJ2-5; the match to TRBD1 covers 7 bases. V trimming: 4 bases; J trimming: 2 bases; junction bases outside the gene matches: 8. The CDR3 sequence is 15 residues long. Per germline, CDR1 SGHRS and CDR2 YFSETQ.

V usage is TRBV4-2 and J usage is TRBJ2-7, with D uncertain. CDR3 size: 18 residues. From germline, CDR1 is LGHNA and CDR2 YNFKEQ. V lost 0 bases and J lost 0, with 18 bases in between. CDR3 residues: CASSQEVSPTRPSYEQYF. The CDR3 DNA sequence: TGTGCCAGCAGCCAAGAGGTAAGCCCGACAAGGCCCTCCTACGAGCAGTACTTC.

The rearrangement links TRBV7-2 to TRBJ2-5; TRBD1 matches at 7 bases. Unmatched junction bases numbered 6, after V lost 3 bases and J lost 2 bases. CDR3 size: 15 residues. The V gene's germline CDR1 is SGHTA and CDR2 FQGNSA. CDR3 DNA: TGTGCCAGCAGCTTCGGGACAGCGATACAAGAGACCCAGTACTTC. Translating it yields CASSFGTAIQETQYF.

J is TRBJ2-7 and V is TRBV11-2, with TRBD2 identical over 12 bases. J gave up 2 bases and V 6 bases, and 5 bases lay outside the gene matches. The CDR3 has 15 amino acids. Germline V lookup: CDR1 SGHAT, CDR2 FQNNGV. CDR3 nucleotides: TGTGCCAGCAGAGCTACTAGCGGGGGGACCTACGAGCAGTACTTC. Its translation: CASRATSGGTYEQYF.

This clone has more than one count but fewer than ten. The CDR3 protein is CAISPGRMNTEAFF. The DNA of the CDR3 is TGTGCCATCAGCCCGGGACGGATGAACACTGAAGCTTTCTTT. The chain combines TRBV10-3 with TRBJ1-1, with a weak D call TRBD1 (5 bases). From germline, CDR1 is ENHRY and CDR2 SYGVKD. Trimming left V 6 bases short and J 0 bases short, with 11 bases between. The CDR3 runs to 14 residues.

This rearrangement joins TRBV6-5 to TRBJ1-1; D ambiguous. V was cut by 0 bases and J by 1 base, with 9 bases left in between. The CDR3 length is 15 residues. Germline CDR1 reads MNHEY; CDR2 reads SVGAGI. CDR3 sequence reads: CASSYSWSQNTEAFF. In DNA, the CDR3 is TGTGCCAGCAGTTACTCGTGGTCGCAGAACACTGAAGCTTTCTTT.

The chain combines TRBV6-5 with TRBJ2-5; D may be TRBD2 (5 bases). V lost 2 bases and J lost 6, with 16 bases in between. Germline lookup yields CDR1 MNHEY and CDR2 SVGAGI. The length of the CDR3 is 15 residues. The CDR3 loop is CASSYHGVDWKTQYF. In DNA, the CDR3 is TGTGCCAGCAGTTACCATGGGGTGGACTGGAAGACCCAGTACTTC.

V is TRBV5-6 and J is TRBJ2-1; 7 bases agree with TRBD2. V lost 0 bases to trimming and J lost 0 bases; unmatched junction nucleotides: 9. The length of the CDR3 is 18 residues. Germline CDR1 SGHDT, CDR2 YYEEEE. The CDR3 loop is CASSLDSGRRRSYNEQFF. The CDR3 DNA is TGTGCCAGCAGCTTGGATTCCGGGAGGCGCCGCTCCTACAATGAGCAGTTCTTC.

The genes are TRBV7-3 and TRBJ1-2; the D is unclear. The germline V and J ends were trimmed by 5 bases and 5 bases, with 18 bases remaining between them. The CDR3 has 15 amino acids. Germline V gene sequence: CDR1 SGHTA, CDR2 FQGTGA. The CDR3 sequence: CASSPSGPIGYGYTF. The CDR3 DNA reads as TGTGCCAGCAGCCCCTCGGGCCCTATCGGTTATGGCTACACCTTC.

The chain links TRBV5-1 to TRBJ2-3, with 12 bases aligning to TRBD2. Per the germline V gene, CDR1 is SGHRS and CDR2 is YFSETQ. Trimming at V came to 4 bases and at J to 2 bases, leaving 5 bases not matched to a gene. This CDR3 has 16 residues. This CDR3 reads CASSPRTSGNTDTQYF. CDR3 coding DNA: TGCGCCAGCAGCCCTAGGACTAGCGGGAACACAGATACGCAGTATTTT.

CDR3 bases: TGCGCCAGCAGCTTGGACACAACTAATGAAAAACTGTTTTTT. The encoded protein is CASSLDTTNEKLFF. This sequence joins TRBV5-1 and TRBJ1-4; D remains unclear. V lost 0 bases and J lost 0, with 3 bases in between. Germline V gene data show CDR1 as SGHRS and CDR2 as YFSETQ. The CDR3 totals 14 residues.

V and J are TRBV12-5 and TRBJ2-7; D perhaps matches TRBD1 (6 bases). V lost 4 bases, J lost 4 bases, and 20 bases lay in between. This CDR3 has 16 residues. CDR1 is LGHNT and CDR2 is FRNRAP in the germline V gene. The CDR3 here is CASGSFRQVRVYEQYF. The CDR3 coding sequence is TGTGCTAGTGGTTCCTTCCGACAGGTGAGGGTTTACGAGCAGTACTTC.

This clone was seen a few times. The chain couples TRBV9 to TRBJ2-7, with 13 bases lining up with TRBD2. This CDR3 region has 15 residues. Losses at the gene ends were 2 bases for V and 3 bases for J; bases not matched to a gene: 2. CDR1 is SGDLS and CDR2 is YYNGEE in the germline V gene. The CDR3 DNA is TGTGCCAGCAGCGTCGGACTAGCGGGAGACTACGAGCAGTACTTC. Protein product: CASSVGLAGDYEQYF.

This clone occurred a few times. The gene calls are TRBV5-1 and TRBJ1-1; D is undetermined. The CDR3 has 14 residues. Germline CDR1 SGHRS, CDR2 YFSETQ. The V gene lost 0 bases and the J gene lost 2 bases, with 8 bases spanning the gap. As DNA, the CDR3 is TGCGCCAGCAGCTTGGCCAGAAGAAACACTGAAGCTTTCTTT. This gives the protein CASSLARRNTEAFF. Full variable domain (outside the CDR3, taken from reference TRBV5-1 and TRBJ1-1): KAGVTQTPRYLIKTRGQQVTLSCSPISGHRSVSWYQQTPGQGLQFLFEYFSETQRNKGNFPGRFSGRQFSNSRSEMNVSTLELGDSALYLCASSLARRNTEAFFGQGTRLTVV.

This rearrangement joins TRBV11-2 to TRBJ2-1; 10 bases line up with TRBD2. CDR3 length: 16 residues. After removal of 1 base from V and 2 bases from J, the junction contained 2 bases not matched to a gene. The germline V gene has CDR1 SGHAT and CDR2 FQNNGV. CDR3 nucleotide sequence: TGTGCCAGCAGCTTAGTACTAGCGGGGACCTACAATGAGCAGTTCTTC. Amino acid sequence: CASSLVLAGTYNEQFF.

This clone was counted a single time. The chain recombines TRBV6-1 with TRBJ1-1, with D hard to call. Trimming shortened V by 2 bases and J by 4 bases, and 8 bases separated the two germline ends. The CDR3 totals 13 residues. CDR1 is MNHNS, CDR2 SASEGT, per germline. The CDR3 coding sequence is TGTGCCAGCAGTGAACGGGGAGGCACTGAAGCTTTCTTT. Its translation is CASSERGGTEAFF.

In regard to this clone: The same CDR3 also results from other DNA sequences found in this sample. The rearrangement uses TRBV2 and TRBJ1-2; no clear D gene. This CDR3 has 13 amino acids. CDR1 SNHLY and CDR2 FYNNEI come from the germline V gene. V lost 3 bases and J lost 4, with 9 bases in between. CDR3 bases: TGTGCCAGCAGTGATTTGGGCACCTATGGCTACACCTTC. This codes for CASSDLGTYGYTF.

V usage is TRBV29-1 and J usage is TRBJ1-3; D gene ambiguous. The V gene's germline CDR1 is SQVTM and CDR2 ANQGSEA. Trimming left V 5 bases short and J 2 bases short, with 7 bases between. The CDR3 runs 12 residues. CDR3 loop: CSVRDPGNTIYF. The CDR3 DNA reads as TGCAGCGTTAGGGATCCTGGAAACACCATATATTTT.

The chain combines TRBV2 with TRBJ2-2, with D possibly TRBD2 on 5 matching bases. CDR3 length: 13 amino acids. The V end was cut by 6 bases, the J end by 5 bases, with 10 bases between. Germline lookup yields CDR1 SNHLY and CDR2 FYNNEI. The CDR3 region is CASRAVGTGELFF. The CDR3 DNA follows: TGTGCCAGCAGAGCGGTGGGGACCGGGGAGCTGTTTTTT.

V is TRBV28 and J is TRBJ1-1; 7 bases line up with TRBD1. Looked up from germline, CDR1 is MDHEN and CDR2 is SYDVKM. This CDR3 contains 14 residues. The V gene end was trimmed by 5 bases and the J gene end by 1 base; junction bases not matched to a gene: 4. The CDR3: CASSPPGGNTEAFF. CDR3 coding DNA: TGTGCCAGCAGTCCTCCAGGGGGGAACACTGAAGCTTTCTTT. Using reference TRBV28 and TRBJ1-1 for the parts outside the CDR3, the full variable domain is DVKVTQSSRYLVKRTGEKVFLECVQDMDHENMFWYRQDPGLGLRLIYFSYDVKMKEKGDIPEGYSVSREKKERFSLILESASTNQTSMYLCASSPPGGNTEAFFGQGTRLTVV.

The chain employs TRBV6-5 and TRBJ2-5; TRBD1 matches at 8 bases. The length of the CDR3 is 14 residues. CDR1 is MNHEY and CDR2 is SVGAGI in the germline V gene. Trimming cost V 0 bases and J 5 bases; bases outside gene matches: 2. The CDR3 nucleotides are TGTGCCAGCAGTTACTCTCAGGGGGCTGAGACCCAGTACTTC. Translated: CASSYSQGAETQYF.

This sequence joins TRBV7-2 and TRBJ2-2; 9 bases are shared with TRBD2. The CDR3 totals 16 residues. Germline assignment: CDR1 SGHTA and CDR2 FQGNSA. J was trimmed by 3 bases and V by 5 bases; bases with no gene match: 7. The CDR3 region has the DNA TGTGCCAGCAGCCCAGGGGCGGGAGGGTACACCGGGGAGCTGTTTTTT. Its translation is CASSPGAGGYTGELFF.